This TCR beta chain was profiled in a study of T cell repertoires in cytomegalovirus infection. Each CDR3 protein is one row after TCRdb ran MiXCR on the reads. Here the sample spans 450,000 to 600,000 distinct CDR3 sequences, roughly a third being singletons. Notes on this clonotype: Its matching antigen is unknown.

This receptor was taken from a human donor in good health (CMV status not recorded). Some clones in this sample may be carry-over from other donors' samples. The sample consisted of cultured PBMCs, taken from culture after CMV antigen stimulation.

This CDR3 is CASSGSWGTQYF. CDR3 nucleotide sequence: TGTGCCAGCAGCGGATCATGGGGGACCCAGTACTTC. V usage is TRBV7-8 and J usage is TRBJ2-5; D call uncertain. The ends were cut back, 5 bases at V and 7 bases at J, with 11 bases in the middle. The CDR3 length is 12 residues. Germline V CDR1 and CDR2: SGHVS, FQNEAQ.